The sequence of this TCR beta chain was determined in a study of vaccination and CD4 T cells after COVID-19 (dated by TCRdb to between 2021 and 2022). Describing the broader study: Every convalescent patient had a positive nasal swab PCR test for SARS-CoV-2, with mild disease in about nine patients and severe disease in one. The spike-specific CD4+ TCR repertoire was compared before and after mRNA vaccination in ten to eleven COVID-19 convalescent patients and 4 infection-naive healthy vaccine recipients. Post-COVID blood samples were collected from convalescent patients a median of roughly 100 days after diagnosis, with a range of roughly 30 to 170 days. In the convalescent cohort there were six males and four females, among whom were two Hispanic individuals, seven Caucasians, two Asians and one multiracial person. The time from the second vaccine dose to post-vaccine blood sampling had a median of roughly 77 days and ranged from roughly 13 to 241 days. The cultures were stimulated with overlapping spike peptide pools from SARS-CoV-2 and from the common cold coronaviruses HCoV-NL63, HCoV-OC43 and HCoV-229E. Participants got two doses of the Pfizer-BioNTech BNT162b2 vaccine (n=8) or two doses of the Moderna mRNA-1273 vaccine (n=2). Control cultures used a CEFX viral epitope pool as positive control, an HIV-1 Nef peptide pool as negative control, or no peptide.

Taken with the paper, the label for treatment or condition translates to: 10-day PBMC culture with coronavirus spike peptide pools or control peptides (ViraFEST assay). The ViraFEST assay was used in the study, in which antigen-specific T cells were expanded with peptide pools and expanded clonotypes were subsequently identified by TCR sequencing. The convalescent patients' positive SARS-CoV-2 PCR tests fell between March and December 2020, which was before the Alpha, Beta and Delta variants emerged in the United States. Two million PBMCs per well were cultured in IMDM with approximately 5% human AB serum and 7.5 to 10 IU/ml IL-2, plus 10 ug/ml peptide pools. On days 3 and 7, half of the culture medium was replaced with fresh IL-2-containing medium. After 9 to 10 days of culture, CD4+ T cells were isolated by negative selection using the EasySep CD4+ T cell isolation kit. Ficoll-Paque Plus gradient centrifugation was used to isolate PBMCs from whole blood, and the isolated PBMCs were then either used fresh or cryopreserved at -140C. In general, triplicate wells were set up for every culture condition.

Note on this clonotype: The specificity of this receptor is unknown. No base quality values were provided; no much bigger clone lies one nucleotide off.

The paper as a whole reports these results and caveats: Although the median number of SARS-CoV-2-reactive clonotypes went up from roughly 20 after infection to 35 to 40 after vaccination, the increase was not significant. Among convalescent patients, a median approximately 88% of the SARS-CoV-2-reactive clones seen after vaccination appeared only after vaccination, which suggests priming specific to the vaccine. The study included relatively few convalescent patients and did not analyze early timepoints after natural infection. Of the vaccine-specific clones found in convalescent patients, nearly all (304 of 307) were mono-reactive for SARS-CoV-2 spike instead of being cross-reactive with common cold coronaviruses.

Library construction relied on PCR. DNA from cultured CD4+ T cells underwent TCR sequencing with the Oncomine TCR Beta short-read assay at the Johns Hopkins FTIC core. The QIAamp micro DNA kit was used to extract genomic DNA from the cultured CD4+ T cells. Oncomine TCR Beta libraries from cultured CD4+ T cells were pooled with unique dual indexes and sequenced on an Illumina iSeq 100. The paper's data handling went like this. Non-productive sequences were filtered out, and CDR3s that did not start with C, did not end with F or W, or were shorter than 7 amino acids were discarded. The MANAFEST web application identified antigen-specific clonotypes by comparing peptide-stimulated wells against reference wells and other culture wells. To be called positive, a clone needed an FDR below 0.05, an odds ratio above 5, and a productive frequency above 0.1% in at least two of three replicate wells. Clonotypes that were significantly expanded in both SARS-CoV-2 spike wells and at least one common cold coronavirus spike condition were defined as cross-reactive. Using R version 3.6.1, CDR3 homology was evaluated through Levenshtein distances (stringdist) along with unrooted phylogenetic trees (ape). Using fastp trimming at Q25 and MiXCR clonotype assembly, TCRdb reanalyzed the public sequencing data and kept in-frame beta chains. Entries that share a CDR3 protein sequence are merged under the most common genes and DNA. TCRdb assigned the V and J calls; the authors' analysis was not used. The sample records about 17,000 distinct CDR3 sequences, 43% of which are singletons. The ten largest clones add up to 5.5% to 6.5% of the sample.

The receptor was isolated from a human donor who had recovered from COVID-19. Sequencing was performed on CD4+ T cells from blood, cultured in vitro, taken before SARS-CoV-2 vaccination.

For the CDR3, the sequence is CSVGLAVQETQYF. The sequenced DNA: TGCAGCGTGGGACTAGCGGTCCAAGAGACCCAGTACTTC. Recombination linked TRBV29-1 to TRBJ2-5; a stretch of 11 junction bases matches TRBD2. Sequences SQVTM (CDR1) and ANQGSEA (CDR2) are obtained from the germline V gene. The CDR3 goes from the cysteine to the phenylalanine over 13 residues. CDR3 DNA is the only sequence kept; it has 39 bases, read in frame from the first base. Here V drops 6 bases and J drops 1 base, and the junction holds 1 base not matched to any gene.